The 6 T cell receptor beta chains listed next were all sequenced from one sample in a study of cytomegalovirus exposure and HLA in healthy donors. PCR involved 60 Vbeta and 13 Jbeta primers. The protocol was immunoSEQ multiplex PCR, while the TCRdb copy is restricted to in-frame clones and leaves out a portion. The table records 140,000 or so clones, approximately 80% of them present only once. Specimen: PBMCs. The receptors were sampled from a woman aged 55 to 70 in good health and CMV-seropositive.

V gene TRBV28 combines with J gene TRBJ2-1; D is possibly TRBD2 (5 bases). Deletions cut 4 bases from V and 6 bases from J, with 16 bases between. This CDR3 is 15 amino acids long. Germline CDR1 and CDR2: MDHEN and SYDVKM. CDR3 sequence: CASSSDGRRANEQFF. DNA for the CDR3: TGTGCCAGCAGTTCCGATGGACGGCGGGCCAATGAGCAGTTCTTC.

Concerning this clone itself: An end of the junction differs from the germline gene, which may be a read error. The chain links TRBV7-7 to TRBJ2-6, with TRBD2 identical over 10 bases. The CDR3 runs 19 residues. In germline, CDR1 is SSHAT, CDR2 FNYEAQ (reference sequence). The CDR3 DNA reads as TGTGCTAGCAGCCCATCCCCAGCGGGAGGGAGCTCTGGGGCCAACGTCCTGACTTTC. Its translation: CASSPSPAGGSSGANVLTF.

The chain carries TRBV2 and TRBJ2-3; D gene uncertain. The CDR3 contains 12 residues. V was pared by 2 bases and J by 6 bases, with 6 bases between. The germline gives CDR1 SNHLY, CDR2 FYNNEI. The CDR3 here is CASSEFPDTQYF. CDR3 bases: TGTGCCAGCAGTGAATTTCCGGATACGCAGTATTTT.

The V gene is TRBV7-3, the J gene TRBJ2-6; D call uncertain. The V end lost 2 bases, the J end lost 0 bases, and 5 bases lay between the germline ends. Germline loops: CDR1 SGHTA, CDR2 FQGTGA. The CDR3 is made up of 15 amino acids. CDR3 bases: TGTGCCAGCAGCTTAGGAGACTCTGGGGCCAACGTCCTGACTTTC. Translation: CASSLGDSGANVLTF.

The rearrangement joins TRBV27 to TRBJ2-1; TRBD2 is a possible D gene (5 bases). The V gene lost 5 bases and the J gene lost 12 bases, with 23 bases spanning the gap. Germline CDR1 is MNHEY and CDR2 is SMNVEV (reference sequence). This CDR3 has 15 amino acids. The CDR3 protein is CASSPSLSRAGVQFF. For the CDR3, the DNA is TGTGCCAGCAGTCCCAGCCTGAGTAGGGCGGGTGTGCAGTTCTTC.

The chain combines TRBV4-3 with TRBJ2-7, with TRBD2 matching over 10 bases. Germline V CDR1 and CDR2: LGHNA, YSLEER. After removal of 1 base from V and 0 bases from J, the junction contained 3 bases not matched to a gene. The CDR3 is 16 residues long. This CDR3 reads CASSQGVAGGSYEQYF. The DNA for the CDR3 is TGCGCCAGCAGCCAAGGGGTAGCGGGAGGCTCCTACGAGCAGTACTTC.